The 9 T cell receptor beta chains reported below all come from one sample, sequenced in a study of T-cell memory formation after mild COVID-19. TCRdb reanalysed the 5' RACE reads using MiXCR and keeps one entry per CDR3 protein. Here the sample spans 560,000 or so distinct CDR3 sequences, 17% being singletons. The specimen sequenced was PBMCs or a T cell subset sorted from them (not recorded which). These receptors originate from an adult woman who had mild COVID-19 (a few samples of this study predate the infection). Cell type and time point are not known.

This clonotype was seen a handful of times. The rearrangement joins TRBV12-3 or TRBV12-4 to TRBJ2-5, with TRBD2 as a possible D gene (6 bases). The CDR3 totals 13 residues. Trimming took 6 bases from V and 5 from J, leaving 13 bases between them. CDR3 in DNA: TGTGCCAGCAGGCCGGGACTCCTGGAGACCCAGTACTTC. Residues: CASRPGLLETQYF.

The chain combines TRBV18 with TRBJ1-1; D gene unclear. The CDR3 contains 13 residues. CDR1 is KGHSH, CDR2 LQKENI, per germline. V was trimmed by 3 bases and J by 6 bases, leaving 11 bases between them. CDR3 sequence reads: CASSPQPRSEAFF. The CDR3 DNA reads TGTGCCAGCTCACCCCAACCCCGCTCTGAAGCTTTCTTT.

The rearrangement uses TRBV5-1 and TRBJ2-3; D gene unclear. Germline V gene sequence: CDR1 SGHRS, CDR2 YFSETQ. This CDR3 is built from 16 residues. Trimming took off 0 bases at V and 1 base at J, with 12 bases between the two ends. CDR3 nucleotides: TGCGCCAGCAGCTTGGGAACGGGCCCTGGCACAGATACGCAGTATTTT. Its translation: CASSLGTGPGTDTQYF. Drawing the rest from reference TRBV5-1 and TRBJ2-3, the complete variable domain is KAGVTQTPRYLIKTRGQQVTLSCSPISGHRSVSWYQQTPGQGLQFLFEYFSETQRNKGNFPGRFSGRQFSNSRSEMNVSTLELGDSALYLCASSLGTGPGTDTQYFGPGTRLTVL.

The chain couples TRBV6-5 to TRBJ2-7, with 11 bases that match TRBD2. There are 18 residues in the CDR3. Germline CDR1 and CDR2: MNHEY and SVGAGI. J gave up 0 bases and V 0 bases, and 7 bases lay outside the gene matches. The CDR3 region is CASSYSRTSGQSSYEQYF. CDR3 in DNA: TGTGCCAGCAGTTACTCCAGGACTAGCGGGCAAAGCTCCTACGAGCAGTACTTC.

V is TRBV5-1 and J is TRBJ1-2; possibly TRBD1 for D (6 bases). The CDR3 is 14 residues long. Trimming shortened V by 0 bases and J by 7 bases, and 13 bases separated the two germline ends. The V gene's germline CDR1 is SGHRS and CDR2 YFSETQ. The CDR3 sequence is CASSLDPGAFGYTF. For the CDR3, the DNA is TGCGCCAGCAGCTTGGATCCGGGGGCGTTTGGCTACACCTTC.

The rearrangement links TRBV20-1 to TRBJ2-7, with unresolved D. The germline V and J ends were trimmed by 3 bases and 2 bases, with 8 bases remaining between them. This CDR3 region has 12 residues. CDR1 and CDR2 from the germline V gene are DFQATT and SNEGSKA (reference sequence). For the CDR3, the DNA is TGCAGTGCTAGTGAACCGACCTACGAGCAGTACTTC. It codes for CSASEPTYEQYF.

This clonotype was seen more than once but under ten times. This chain links TRBV5-6 with TRBJ2-5; 7 bases agree with TRBD1. The CDR3 length is 15 residues. Per germline, CDR1 SGHDT and CDR2 YYEEEE. V dropped 4 bases and J dropped 0; count of bases not matched to a gene: 6. As DNA, the CDR3 is TGTGCCAGCAGCGAGGGACAGTCGTACCAAGAGACCCAGTACTTC. Translation gives CASSEGQSYQETQYF.

The chain has TRBV7-2 and TRBJ1-1; D is ambiguous. This CDR3 has 14 residues. V shed 5 bases and J shed 0 bases, with 10 bases lying between them. In germline, CDR1 is SGHTA, CDR2 FQGNSA. CDR3 bases: TGTGCCAGCAGCCCAGGAGTTCTGAACACTGAAGCTTTCTTT. This gives the protein CASSPGVLNTEAFF.

The V gene is TRBV24-1, the J gene TRBJ1-2; D is undetermined. The CDR3 is made up of 13 amino acids. Germline V gene data show CDR1 as KGHDR and CDR2 as SFDVKD. The V and J ends lost 3 bases and 5 bases respectively, with 9 bases between them. CDR3 residues: CATSDPQAYGYTF. CDR3 sequence (DNA): TGTGCCACCAGTGATCCTCAGGCGTATGGCTACACCTTC.